The source of this TCR beta chain is a study of blood T cell repertoires in COVID-19. Trimming left V 0 bases short and J 7 bases short, with 16 bases between. The CDR3 spans 16 residues. Germline CDR1 is LGHNA and CDR2 is YNFKEQ. Original methodology: For nucleated cells, counts were estimated from reference gene primer amplification. The data were produced by immunoSEQ multiplex PCR, yet TCRdb's version contains in-frame clones alone and is incomplete. V and J calls plus clone size are reproduced from that table; the DNA served to infer D and trimming. The sample lists under 250,000 clones; approximately 90% were seen once.

The sequencing sample was made of PBMCs or T cells enriched from blood (not recorded which). This receptor was identified in a man in his forties or fifties who had recovered from COVID-19. This chain uses TRBV4-2 with TRBJ1-5; maybe TRBD1 (5 bases). The CDR3 DNA is TGTGCCAGCAGCCAAGAAGTTCGGCAGGGTGGGCAGCCCCAGCATTTT. This translates into CASSQEVRQGGQPQHF.